The rows below give T cell receptor beta chains drawn from one sample of a study of blood T cell repertoires in COVID-19. The repertoire was sequenced with immunoSEQ multiplex PCR; TCRdb's copy has only in-frame clones and lacks some. The table includes about 190,000 clones, 88% detected once. The material sequenced was peripheral blood. The receptor source for this set is a man aged 18 to 29 with active or convalescent COVID-19. The CDR3 runs from the conserved cysteine through the conserved F or W. Size values are once, few and many counts, or a class for expanded clones, and some rows have none.

V: TRBV13
size: few
J: TRBJ1-2
CDR3: CASSLRRGQGYGYTF

V: TRBV19
size: .
J: TRBJ2-7
CDR3: CASSRLGQQYEQYF

V: TRBV7-3
size: .
J: TRBJ2-7
CDR3: CASSPGGSYEQYF

V: TRBV5-1
size: .
J: TRBJ2-7
CDR3: CASSLGTGNSYEQYF

V: TRBV4-1
size: .
J: TRBJ2-3
CDR3: CASSQESAYTDTQYF

V: TRBV5-6
size: .
J: TRBJ1-4
CDR3: CASSWGTGRGRGNEKLFF

V: TRBV3-1/TRBV3-2
size: .
J: TRBJ1-1
CDR3: CASSQTGNTEAFF

V: TRBV5-4
size: .
J: TRBJ2-7
CDR3: CASSADRGEQYF

V: TRBV2
size: .
J: TRBJ2-1
CDR3: CASGTSGAYNEQFF

V: TRBV24-1
size: .
J: TRBJ2-3
CDR3: CATGQDTDTQYF

V: TRBV6-5
size: few
J: TRBJ1-6
CDR3: CASSRAGVDSPLHF

V: TRBV19
size: .
J: TRBJ1-1
CDR3: CATRRTGVMNTEAFF

V: TRBV18
size: .
J: TRBJ1-2
CDR3: CASSPEEVYGYTF

V: TRBV5-4
size: .
J: TRBJ1-1
CDR3: CASSSGGGRDTEAFF

V: TRBV7-8
size: few
J: TRBJ1-2
CDR3: CASSLVAGGYGYTF

V: TRBV2
size: .
J: TRBJ1-4
CDR3: CASRSGGNEKLFF